The next 12 T cell receptor beta chains were all read from a single sample in a study of blood T cell repertoires in COVID-19. Libraries were prepared by immunoSEQ multiplex PCR; TCRdb keeps only in-frame clonotypes and omits some of them. Among more than 150,000 clones listed, less than 90% were seen once. Material: peripheral blood. These receptors all come from a man aged 65-85 years with active or convalescent COVID-19.

The chain carries TRBV6-5 and TRBJ2-7; the match to TRBD1 covers 11 bases. This CDR3 spans 13 amino acids. V dropped 7 bases and J dropped 3; count of bases not matched to a gene: 2. CDR1 MNHEY and CDR2 SVGAGI come from the germline V gene. This chain's CDR3 is CASKGQGVYEQYF. CDR3 in DNA: TGTGCCAGCAAGGGACAGGGGGTCTACGAGCAGTACTTC.

The gene calls are TRBV20-1 and TRBJ1-3, with D unclear. CDR3 length: 11 amino acids. V lost 6 bases and J lost 3, with 6 bases in between. The germline V gene encodes CDR1 DFQATT and CDR2 SNEGSKA (reference sequence). For the CDR3, the DNA is TGCAGTGCCGAACTTGGAAACACCATATATTTT. This sequence encodes CSAELGNTIYF.

J is TRBJ1-6 and V is TRBV21-1; the table assigns TRBD1, which was not confirmed against the DNA. TRBV21-1 is assigned pseudogene status. CDR3 size: 17 residues. The CDR3, as DNA: TGTGCCAGCAGCAAAGGATGTGACAGGGTATCCAATTCACCCCTCCACTTT. This gives the protein CASSKGCDRVSNSPLHF.

The chain uses TRBV6-2 or TRBV6-3 and TRBJ2-1; TRBD2 matches 11 bases. This CDR3 is 19 amino acids long. J lost 0 bases, V lost 2 bases, and 9 bases had no gene match. Germline-derived CDR1 and CDR2 are MNHEY and SVGEGT. The CDR3 DNA reads TGTGCCAGCAGTTACGAACTAGCGGGAGTAGGGGGCTCCTACAATGAGCAGTTCTTC. This codes for CASSYELAGVGGSYNEQFF.

This chain connects TRBV2 to TRBJ1-1; D not certain. The length of the CDR3 is 15 residues. Germline values: CDR1 SNHLY, CDR2 FYNNEI. V was clipped by 6 bases and J by 2 bases, with 16 bases between them. CDR3 in amino acids: CASRPSGIFNTEAFF. The CDR3 nucleotides read TGTGCCAGCAGGCCCTCGGGGATTTTTAACACTGAAGCTTTCTTT.

The genes are TRBV5-1 and TRBJ2-1, with D possibly TRBD2 on 6 matching bases. Germline V gene data show CDR1 as SGHRS and CDR2 as YFSETQ. The CDR3 is made up of 15 amino acids. Trimming cost V 2 bases and J 7 bases, with 16 bases left between them. The CDR3 spells CASSFGRGLRNEQFF. The CDR3 DNA follows: TGCGCCAGCAGCTTTGGGCGGGGACTTCGTAATGAGCAGTTCTTC.

The V gene is TRBV7-9, the J gene TRBJ1-1; D perhaps matches TRBD1 (6 bases). Germline CDR1 and CDR2: SEHNR and FQNEAQ (reference sequence). V lost 5 bases, J lost 0 bases, and 19 bases lay in between. The CDR3 runs to 17 residues. Here the CDR3 reads CASSLPGAGALNTEAFF. DNA of the CDR3: TGTGCCAGCAGCCTCCCAGGGGCAGGGGCCCTGAACACTGAAGCTTTCTTT.

The chain joins TRBV6-1 to TRBJ1-2; D not certain. Trimming removed 3 bases from V and 2 bases from J, with 10 bases in between. The CDR3 runs to 14 residues. CDR1 and CDR2 (germline): MNHNS, SASEGT. The CDR3 loop reads CASSEGPKNYGYTF. CDR3 nucleotide sequence: TGTGCCAGCAGTGAGGGCCCAAAGAACTATGGCTACACCTTC.

Notes on this clone: Other DNA sequences in the same sample also yield this CDR3. The CDR3 spells CAWSVGDRGYEQYF. CDR3 coding DNA: TGTGCCTGGAGTGTAGGGGACAGGGGCTACGAGCAGTACTTC. This chain uses TRBV30 with TRBJ2-7; 10 bases match TRBD1. The CDR3 length is 14 residues. V shed 0 bases, J shed 3 bases, and the junction held 2 bases outside the gene matches. Germline-derived CDR1 and CDR2 are GTSNPN and SVGIG (reference sequence).

The chain employs TRBV4-1 and TRBJ2-2, with 7 bases aligning to TRBD1. Germline-derived CDR1 and CDR2 are MGHRA and YSYEKL. V was clipped by 4 bases and J by 8 bases; unmatched bases: 10. The CDR3 extends over 15 amino acids. CDR3 in amino acids: CASSPRRQGRGELFF. Here the CDR3 DNA reads TGCGCCAGCAGCCCTCGTAGACAGGGACGGGGGGAGCTGTTTTTT.

The chain couples TRBV6-2 or TRBV6-3 to TRBJ2-1, with TRBD2 matching over 7 bases. The V gene's germline CDR1 is MNHEY and CDR2 SVGEGT. J gave up 2 bases and V 6 bases, and 16 bases lay outside the gene matches. The CDR3 spans 18 residues. The CDR3 region is CASSPTPPGAGPYNEQFF. CDR3 in DNA: TGTGCCAGCAGCCCCACCCCGCCTGGAGCGGGGCCCTACAATGAGCAGTTCTTC.

The count of this clone is one. The chain employs TRBV28 and TRBJ1-5, with a tentative D call TRBD1 (5 bases). The germline V gene has CDR1 MDHEN and CDR2 SYDVKM. The CDR3 loop spans 16 amino acids. Trimming took off 7 bases at V and 0 bases at J, with 16 bases between the two ends. The chain's CDR3 is CASNTGGLSSNQPQHF. The DNA of the CDR3 is TGTGCCAGCAATACAGGAGGGTTGAGTAGCAATCAGCCCCAGCATTTT.